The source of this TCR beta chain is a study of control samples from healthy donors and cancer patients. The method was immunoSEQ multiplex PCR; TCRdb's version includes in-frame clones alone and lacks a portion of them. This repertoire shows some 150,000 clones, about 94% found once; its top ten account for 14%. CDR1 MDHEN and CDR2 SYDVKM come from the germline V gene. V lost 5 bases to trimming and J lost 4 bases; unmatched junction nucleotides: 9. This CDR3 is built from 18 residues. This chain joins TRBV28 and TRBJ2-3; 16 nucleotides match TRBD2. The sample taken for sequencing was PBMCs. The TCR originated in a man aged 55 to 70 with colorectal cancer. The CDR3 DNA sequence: TGTGCCAGCAGTCTTAACATGGGACTAGCGGGGGGGCCAGATACGCAGTATTTT. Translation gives CASSLNMGLAGGPDTQYF.